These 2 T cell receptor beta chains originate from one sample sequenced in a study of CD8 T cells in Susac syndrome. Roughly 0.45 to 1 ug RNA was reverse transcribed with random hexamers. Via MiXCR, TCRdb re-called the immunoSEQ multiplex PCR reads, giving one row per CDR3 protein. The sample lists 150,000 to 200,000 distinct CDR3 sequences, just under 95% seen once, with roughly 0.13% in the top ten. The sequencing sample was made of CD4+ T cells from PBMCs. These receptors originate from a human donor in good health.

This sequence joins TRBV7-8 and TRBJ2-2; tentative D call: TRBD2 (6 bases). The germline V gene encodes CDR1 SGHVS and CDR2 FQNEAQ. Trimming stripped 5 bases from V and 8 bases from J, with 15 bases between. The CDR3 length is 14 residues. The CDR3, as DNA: TGTGCCAGCAGCACGGACTATTTGAAAGGGGAGCTGTTTTTT. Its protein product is CASSTDYLKGELFF.

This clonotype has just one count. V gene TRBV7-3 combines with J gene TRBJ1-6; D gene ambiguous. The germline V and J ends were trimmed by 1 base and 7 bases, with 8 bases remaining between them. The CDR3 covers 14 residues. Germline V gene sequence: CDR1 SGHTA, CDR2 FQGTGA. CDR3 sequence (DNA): TGTGCCAGCAGCTTAATGGTAGAGAATTCACCCCTCCACTTT. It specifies CASSLMVENSPLHF.